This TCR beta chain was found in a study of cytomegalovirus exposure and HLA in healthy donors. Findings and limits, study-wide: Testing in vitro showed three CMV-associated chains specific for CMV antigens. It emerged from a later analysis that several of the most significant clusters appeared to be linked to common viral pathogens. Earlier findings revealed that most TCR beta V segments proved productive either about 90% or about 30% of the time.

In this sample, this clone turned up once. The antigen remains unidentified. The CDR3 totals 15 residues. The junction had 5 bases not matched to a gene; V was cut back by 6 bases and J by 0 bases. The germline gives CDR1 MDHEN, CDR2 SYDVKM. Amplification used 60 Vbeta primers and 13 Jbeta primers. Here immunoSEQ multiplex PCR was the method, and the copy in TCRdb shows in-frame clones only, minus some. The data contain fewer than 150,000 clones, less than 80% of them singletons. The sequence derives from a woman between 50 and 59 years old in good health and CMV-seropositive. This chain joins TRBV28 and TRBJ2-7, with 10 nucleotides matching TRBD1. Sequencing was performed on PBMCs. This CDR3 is CASRGGQGNSYEQYF. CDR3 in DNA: TGTGCCAGCAGAGGGGGACAGGGGAACTCCTACGAGCAGTACTTC.